At least ten counts were recorded for the clone carrying this TCR beta chain. The V and J ends lost 2 bases and 6 bases, in that order; junction bases with no gene match: 5. The CDR3 consists of 16 residues. Germline V gives CDR1 SGHVS, CDR2 FQNEAQ. This library used approximately 390 ng RNA and molecular barcoded adaptors spanning alpha/delta and beta/gamma chains. Using its own MiXCR run on the reads, TCRdb lists one record per CDR3 protein. The sample lists roughly 69,000 distinct CDR3 sequences, 14% occurring once. The sample belongs to a study of read filtering for tumor transcriptome and immune sequencing. Study-wide background: TCR-mapped reads were about 4.05 to 10.27 million with IR-seq versus about 85 to 1,300 with RNA-seq.

The sequenced material came from a population of CD138-negative cells sorted from bone marrow. The chain has TRBV7-8 and TRBJ2-1, with 12 bases aligning to TRBD2. This TCR derives from a donor aged 40 or over with multiple myeloma. The CDR3 here is CASSLLAGGKGNEQFF. In nucleotides, the CDR3 is TGTGCCAGCAGCTTACTAGCGGGGGGGAAAGGCAATGAGCAGTTCTTC.